Presented here are 28 T cell receptor beta chains from one specimen sequenced in a study of T cell changes during pregnancy in multiple sclerosis. Using immunoSEQ multiplex PCR, the repertoire was profiled, and TCRdb retains in-frame clones only, with some absent. The sample gives about 20,000 clones, about 84% of which show up once; approximately 9.1% is in the top ten. Source: CD8+ T cells from peripheral blood mononuclear cells, taken after pregnancy. The receptors were sampled from a female donor with multiple sclerosis, enrolled in a pregnancy study.

V is TRBV5-8 and J is TRBJ2-2, with D tentatively TRBD2 (5 bases). The ends were cut back, 0 bases at V and 13 bases at J, with 7 bases in the middle. The germline V gene encodes CDR1 SGHTS and CDR2 YDEGEE. This CDR3 has 11 residues. The CDR3 DNA follows: TGTGCCAGCAGCTTGGGTCGGGGGCTGTTTTTT. It translates to CASSLGRGLFF.

This chain links TRBV19 with TRBJ1-5; D gene uncertain. The germline V gene has CDR1 LNHDA and CDR2 SQIVND (reference sequence). The CDR3 length is 13 residues. V lost 6 bases, J lost 1 base, and 7 bases lay in between. For the CDR3, the DNA is TGTGCCAGTAGGCCACAGAGCAATCAGCCCCAGCATTTT. As protein: CASRPQSNQPQHF.

The chain couples TRBV7-8 to TRBJ2-7; 7 positions agree with TRBD2. CDR3 length equals 16 residues. Germline lookup yields CDR1 SGHVS and CDR2 FQNEAQ. J gave up 0 bases and V 3 bases, and 8 bases lay outside the gene matches. CDR3 in DNA: TGTGCCAGCAGCTTGTTGAGCGGGGAGAGCTCCTACGAGCAGTACTTC. It encodes CASSLLSGESSYEQYF.

This clone was detected once. The chain recombines TRBV4-1 with TRBJ1-2; D is ambiguous. The CDR3 spans 14 residues. From germline, CDR1 is MGHRA and CDR2 YSYEKL. V lost 4 bases, J lost 3 bases, and 12 bases lay in between. This chain's CDR3 is CASSPGSGYYGYTF. As DNA, the CDR3 is TGCGCCAGCAGCCCAGGTTCCGGTTACTATGGCTACACCTTC.

This clone was detected many times. V and J are TRBV7-8 and TRBJ2-3, with TRBD1 as a possible D gene (5 bases). The CDR3 has 16 amino acids. Germline CDR1 and CDR2: SGHVS and FQNEAQ. Between the trimmed V and J ends, which lost 1 base and 3 bases, there was a span of 14 bases. This CDR3 reads CASSLGVDTLTDTQYF. The CDR3 DNA reads TGTGCCAGCAGCTTAGGAGTGGACACTTTAACAGATACGCAGTATTTT.

The chain is built from TRBV27 and TRBJ1-1; the D gene is possibly TRBD1 (6 bases). V was clipped by 6 bases and J by 4 bases, with 12 bases between them. CDR1 is MNHEY, CDR2 SMNVEV, per germline (reference sequence). The CDR3 has 13 residues. As DNA, the CDR3 is TGTGCCAGCAGGATGTCACAGGGCACTGAAGCTTTCTTT. Translating gives CASRMSQGTEAFF.

This clone is medium-sized. The V call is TRBV7-9, the J call TRBJ1-5, with 8 bases fitting TRBD1. After removal of 5 bases from V and 5 bases from J, the junction contained 8 bases not matched to a gene. CDR1 and CDR2 from the germline V gene are SEHNR and FQNEAQ (reference sequence). This CDR3 is built from 15 residues. The CDR3 sequence: CASSPTGAGDQPQHF. The CDR3 coding sequence is TGTGCCAGCAGCCCGACAGGGGCCGGGGATCAGCCCCAGCATTTT.

The V call is TRBV9, the J call TRBJ1-2, with TRBD1 as a possible D gene (6 bases). The CDR3 is 17 residues long. The germline V gene encodes CDR1 SGDLS and CDR2 YYNGEE. Trimming took 4 bases from V and 2 from J, leaving 21 bases between them. The CDR3 loop reads CASSYPSSGGGNYGYTF. The DNA of the CDR3 is TGTGCCAGCAGCTACCCAAGTTCGGGGGGCGGGAACTATGGCTACACCTTC.

This clone is a singleton in its sample. V gene TRBV29-1 combines with J gene TRBJ1-2, with a possible D match to TRBD1 (6 bases). The CDR3 spans 12 residues. Germline values: CDR1 SQVTM, CDR2 ANQGSEA. Trimming took 2 bases from V and 2 from J, leaving 6 bases between them. CDR3 amino acids: CSVEQGNYGYTF. DNA of the CDR3: TGCAGCGTTGAACAGGGGAACTATGGCTACACCTTC.

The rearrangement joins TRBV6-1 to TRBJ1-1; D gene ambiguous. Germline V gene lookup returns CDR1 MNHNS and CDR2 SASEGT. The CDR3 length is 13 residues. V gave up 2 bases and J gave up 1 base, with 5 bases separating them. CDR3: CASSERENTEAFF. CDR3 sequence (DNA): TGTGCCAGCAGTGAACGGGAGAACACTGAAGCTTTCTTT.

This chain's CDR3 is CASSQDAIVTEAFF. The CDR3 nucleotides are TGCGCCAGCAGCCAAGATGCGATCGTCACTGAAGCTTTCTTT. The chain couples TRBV4-3 to TRBJ1-1; D unclear. The CDR3 runs 14 residues. Germline-derived CDR1 and CDR2 are LGHNA and YSLEER. Trimming took 0 bases from V and 4 from J, leaving 9 bases between them.

This CDR3 reads CASSQDEEVSNYGYTF. In DNA, the CDR3 is TGCGCCAGCAGCCAAGATGAGGAAGTCTCTAACTATGGCTACACCTTC. The chain recombines TRBV4-3 with TRBJ1-2, with D unresolved. This CDR3 spans 16 amino acids. Between the trimmed V and J ends, which lost 0 bases and 0 bases, there was a span of 11 bases. CDR1 is LGHNA, CDR2 YSLEER, per germline.

The chain recombines TRBV11-2 with TRBJ1-2; possible D gene TRBD1, 5 bases. The ends were cut back, 2 bases at V and 8 bases at J, with 6 bases in the middle. Germline V CDR1 and CDR2: SGHAT, FQNNGV. The CDR3 has 11 residues. The CDR3 DNA reads TGTGCCAGCAGCTTAAGGGGAGGCTACACCTTC. This codes for CASSLRGGYTF. Using reference TRBV11-2 and TRBJ1-2 for the parts outside the CDR3, the full variable domain is EAGVAQSPRYKIIEKRQSVAFWCNPISGHATLYWYQQILGQGPKLLIQFQNNGVVDDSQLPKDRFSAERLKGVDSTLKIQPAKLEDSAVYLCASSLRGGYTFGSGTRLTVV.

This clone occurred a few times. This chain uses TRBV28 with TRBJ2-1; weak D call: TRBD2 (5 bases). Trimming shortened V by 2 bases and J by 2 bases, and 10 bases separated the two germline ends. CDR3 length: 15 amino acids. Germline CDR1 reads MDHEN; CDR2 reads SYDVKM. The CDR3 sequence is CASSLGEKTYNEQFF. For the CDR3, the DNA is TGTGCCAGCAGTTTAGGGGAGAAAACCTACAATGAGCAGTTCTTC.

The V call is TRBV27, the J call TRBJ1-2; 11 bases are shared with TRBD1. Per germline, CDR1 MNHEY and CDR2 SMNVEV (reference sequence). V shed 5 bases and J 3 bases; nucleotides not matched to a gene: 2. CDR3 size: 14 residues. CDR3 DNA: TGTGCCAGCAGTCGGGACAGGGGGGACTATGGCTACACCTTC. Protein: CASSRDRGDYGYTF.

The chain is built from TRBV11-3 and TRBJ2-7; D uncertain. Germline V gene data show CDR1 as SGHNT and CDR2 as YENEEA. The CDR3 is made up of 13 amino acids. V gave up 5 bases and J gave up 2 bases, with 10 bases separating them. CDR3 nucleotides: TGTGCCAGCAGCCAGAGGATCGCCTACGAGCAGTACTTC. This translates into CASSQRIAYEQYF. The complete variable domain, with remaining parts taken from reference TRBV11-3 and TRBJ2-7, reads EAGVVQSPRYKIIEKKQPVAFWCNPISGHNTLYWYLQNLGQGPELLIRYENEEAVDDSQLPKDRFSAERLKGVDSTLKIQPAELGDSAVYLCASSQRIAYEQYFGPGTRLTVT.

The table lists this clone with a few counts. CDR3 in DNA: TGTGCCAGCAGCGTAGGAGCATCAGGCTACGAGCAGTACTTC. It translates to CASSVGASGYEQYF. The chain is built from TRBV9 and TRBJ2-7; D is unclear. Germline assignment: CDR1 SGDLS and CDR2 YYNGEE. This CDR3 region has 14 residues. The V end was cut by 0 bases, the J end by 3 bases, with 10 bases between.

The rearrangement uses TRBV13 and TRBJ2-3, with D possibly TRBD2 on 5 matching bases. Germline V gene sequence: CDR1 PRHDT, CDR2 FYEKMQ (reference sequence). The length of the CDR3 is 13 residues. The germline V and J ends were trimmed by 5 bases and 5 bases, with 11 bases remaining between them. CDR3 region: CASSLTEGDTQYF. The CDR3 bases are TGTGCCAGCAGCCTCACCGAGGGAGATACGCAGTATTTT.

Notes on this clone: Other DNA sequences in the same sample also yield this CDR3. The V and J genes are TRBV29-1 and TRBJ1-1, with a weak D call TRBD1 (6 bases). V was pared by 3 bases and J by 3 bases, with 11 bases between. The germline V gene has CDR1 SQVTM and CDR2 ANQGSEA. The CDR3 runs to 13 residues. CDR3 loop: CSVEAGEDTEAFF. The CDR3 nucleotides read TGCAGCGTTGAGGCAGGGGAAGACACTGAAGCTTTCTTT.

The J gene is TRBJ1-4, the V gene TRBV7-9; 7 nucleotides line up with TRBD1. CDR3 length: 15 residues. Trimming removed 5 bases from V and 5 bases from J; junction bases left unmatched: 8. CDR1 is SEHNR and CDR2 is FQNEAQ in the germline V gene (reference sequence). The CDR3 coding sequence is TGTGCCAGCAGCCCCTCGACAGGGAGGAATGAAAAACTGTTTTTT. This translates into CASSPSTGRNEKLFF.

This clone was seen only a few times. The chain carries TRBV6-1 and TRBJ1-1; D unresolved. From germline, CDR1 is MNHNS and CDR2 SASEGT. There are 12 residues in the CDR3. V was cut by 0 bases and J by 7 bases, with 6 bases left in between. CDR3 loop: CASSEAELEAFF. In nucleotides, the CDR3 is TGTGCCAGCAGTGAAGCGGAGCTTGAAGCTTTCTTT.

The chain combines TRBV27 with TRBJ1-1; the match to TRBD1 covers 7 bases. Germline loops: CDR1 MNHEY, CDR2 SMNVEV (reference sequence). V shed 0 bases, J shed 10 bases, and the junction held 11 bases outside the gene matches. The CDR3 loop spans 15 amino acids. Here the CDR3 DNA reads TGTGCCAGCAGTTTATCCGGCAGGGGGGTCGCGGGAGCTTTCTTT. Protein sequence: CASSLSGRGVAGAFF.

This clone was recorded only once. The J gene is TRBJ1-3, the V gene TRBV5-1; a weak D match, TRBD1 (5 bases). This CDR3 comprises 16 residues. Germline V lookup: CDR1 SGHRS, CDR2 YFSETQ. V was trimmed by 0 bases and J by 0 bases, leaving 10 bases between them. CDR3 DNA sequence: TGCGCCAGCAGCTTGGAAAGGGGCGGCTCTGGAAACACCATATATTTT. As protein: CASSLERGGSGNTIYF.

The chain uses TRBV7-6 and TRBJ2-2, with a weak D call TRBD2 (6 bases). V was trimmed by 5 bases and J by 7 bases, leaving 23 bases between them. Germline V gives CDR1 SGHVS, CDR2 FNYEAQ. This CDR3 region has 17 residues. The CDR3 sequence is CASSNSLGLVPLGELFF. The CDR3 coding sequence is TGTGCCAGCAGCAACTCCTTGGGACTCGTACCGCTCGGGGAGCTGTTTTTT.

The V and J genes are TRBV11-2 and TRBJ2-7; 9 nucleotides match TRBD1. V shed 3 bases and J 3 bases; nucleotides not matched to a gene: 3. The CDR3 length is 14 residues. Germline V CDR1 and CDR2: SGHAT, FQNNGV. The CDR3 loop reads CASSLGQGLYEQYF. The CDR3 DNA is TGTGCCAGCAGCTTGGGACAGGGCCTCTACGAGCAGTACTTC.

The CDR3 spells CASSMTGGTGELFF. CDR3 in DNA: TGTGCCAGCAGTATGACAGGGGGCACCGGGGAGCTGTTTTTT. The chain combines TRBV6-4 with TRBJ2-2, with 9 bases lining up with TRBD1. Germline CDR1 is MRHNA and CDR2 is SNTAGT. The trim removed 5 bases at V and 4 bases at J, leaving 2 bases unmatched. This CDR3 has 14 residues.

The chain couples TRBV27 to TRBJ1-2; TRBD1 might be the D (5 bases). The CDR3 spans 15 residues. Germline V gene sequence: CDR1 MNHEY, CDR2 SMNVEV (reference sequence). The V and J ends lost 3 bases and 1 base respectively, with 12 bases between them. This chain's CDR3 is CASSLGQDLNYGYTF. CDR3 DNA sequence: TGTGCCAGCAGTTTGGGGCAGGATCTTAACTATGGCTACACCTTC.

In its sample, this clone is medium-sized. This chain connects TRBV6-1 to TRBJ2-1, with 7 bases aligning to TRBD1. The germline CDR1 and CDR2 sequences are MNHNS and SASEGT. Germline trimming cut 2 bases from V and 6 bases from J; bases unmatched to any gene: 7. The CDR3 totals 15 residues. CDR3 amino acids: CASSERQGEGNEQFF. As DNA, the CDR3 is TGTGCCAGCAGTGAACGACAGGGAGAGGGCAATGAGCAGTTCTTC.